The clone carrying this T cell receptor (beta chain) turned up a few times. The PCR contained 60 Vbeta and 13 Jbeta primers. TCRdb's table, derived via immunoSEQ multiplex PCR, lists solely in-frame clones and lacks some. This table has approximately 140,000 clones, around four fifths appearing once. This entry belongs to a study of cytomegalovirus exposure and HLA in healthy donors. From germline, CDR1 is LGHNA and CDR2 YNFKEQ. The CDR3 spans 15 residues. This chain connects TRBV4-2 to TRBJ2-5; D gene unclear. TRBJ2-7 matches the DNA end more closely, so the J call is doubtful. Sequencing used PBMCs. The receptor's source is a boy aged 5-17 years in good health and CMV-seronegative. The CDR3 region has the DNA TGTGCCAGCAGCCAAGATCTGAACAGAGACTACGAGCAGTACTTC. Translation gives CASSQDLNRDYEQYF.